This is a list of T cell receptor beta chains from one sample in a study of shared clonotypes between healthy human individuals. Data came from immunoSEQ multiplex PCR; TCRdb stores just in-frame clones and leaves some out. Of some 1.5 million clones in the sample, over 95% were seen once. Input material: naive CD4+ T cells sorted from blood. These receptors originate from a man between 25 and 39 years old in good health. CDR3s leave out the opening cysteine and the closing phenylalanine or tryptophan. Size is stated for part of the rows, as once, few or many counts, or as a class when the clone is expanded.

v_gene	len	abundance	j_gene	CDR3aa
TRBV28	13	.	TRBJ2-4	ASSVRTGNKNIQY
TRBV11-3	12	once	TRBJ2-2	ASRYRVNTGELF
TRBV5-1	15	.	TRBJ2-1	ASSLAVLAGRNNEQF
TRBV7-9	15	.	TRBJ2-5	ASSLSRPAGAQETQY
TRBV6-1	13	.	TRBJ1-5	AIGPGTGINQPQH
TRBV5-8	8	.	TRBJ1-1	ASSFHKAF
TRBV6-6	12	.	TRBJ2-5	ASSYVAGEETQY
TRBV7-9	15	.	TRBJ2-5	ASSFKTSGRASETQY
TRBV18	11	.	TRBJ1-1	ASSQGLLAEAF
TRBV5-4	13	.	TRBJ2-5	ASSHGTSDQETQY
TRBV28	10	.	TRBJ2-7	ASSTDSVEQY
TRBV4-3	13	.	TRBJ2-3	ASSQGRTTQRTQY
TRBV5-4	13	.	TRBJ2-7	ASSASPGQGPEQY
TRBV10-1	12	.	TRBJ2-1	ASSSGTSYNEQF
TRBV4-1	14	.	TRBJ2-1	ASSQVGIASLGEQF
TRBV28	12	.	TRBJ2-5	ASSLSPGVETQY
TRBV19	11	.	TRBJ1-1	ASKRARNTEAF
TRBV4-1	13	.	TRBJ2-3	ASSDRDRVSDTQY
TRBV18	19	once	TRBJ2-6	ASSLVLSASKPLSGANVLT
TRBV18	13	.	TRBJ2-2	ASSQTRVNTGELF
TRBV9	15	.	TRBJ2-1	AGSAKGLPSSYNEQF
TRBV5-8	12	.	TRBJ2-1	ASSLATGYNEQF
TRBV11-3	12	.	TRBJ1-1	ASSLTGINTEAF
TRBV6-4	12	once	TRBJ2-2	ASSVQGGTGELF
TRBV19	11	.	TRBJ2-5	ASSSDHQETQY
TRBV6-5	14	.	TRBJ2-1	ASSFISSGLLYEQF
TRBV29-1	13	.	TRBJ2-1	SVRDSGRTYNEQF
TRBV27	12	once	TRBJ2-7	ASSFLPLSYEQY
TRBV6-1	12	.	TRBJ1-5	ASSEVFGNQPQH
TRBV29-1	12	.	TRBJ2-7	SVVSRDTSYEQY
TRBV10-2	12	.	TRBJ1-5	ASSVRRDNQPQH
TRBV19	13	.	TRBJ2-3	ASTTGAVSTDTQY
TRBV5-4	14	.	TRBJ2-7	ASSLELAKSSYEQY
TRBV5-4	9	.	TRBJ2-1	ASSLINEQF
TRBV4-2	12	.	TRBJ2-7	ASSQGQTTYEQY
TRBV6-1	11	.	TRBJ2-2	ASSDRGAGELF
TRBV10-3	14	.	TRBJ2-1	AARGLAGGPYNEQF
TRBV6-1	12	.	TRBJ1-3	ASSDPFSGNTIY
TRBV9	14	.	TRBJ2-7	ASSVGGGQGTYEQY
TRBV2	11	once	TRBJ2-7	ASQEDLSYEQY
TRBV19	11	once	TRBJ2-2	ASSTQGPGELF
TRBV9	12	.	TRBJ2-3	ASKVAPYTDTQY
TRBV5-4	15	.	TRBJ2-3	ASSLGPGLDGTDTQY
TRBV29-1	10	.	TRBJ1-2	SGKDSAYGYT
TRBV18	12	.	TRBJ1-1	ASSPERGVTEAF
TRBV5-4	12	.	TRBJ2-2	ASSRQQGIGELF
TRBV5-4	14	.	TRBJ1-1	ASSLLQGTLNTEAF
TRBV20-1	8	.	TRBJ1-1	SALDRGAF
TRBV28	12	.	TRBJ2-7	ASSPGTGFYEQY
TRBV7-9	13	.	TRBJ2-2	ASSLGLANTGELF
TRBV20-1	8	.	TRBJ2-7	SANRVEQY
TRBV28	12	.	TRBJ1-5	ASSLLGGNQPQH
TRBV5-5	10	.	TRBJ2-1	ASSLAPNGWF
TRBV15	11	.	TRBJ2-7	AKIGQGAYEQY
TRBV12-5	12	.	TRBJ2-7	ASAKGTPGYERY
TRBV5-8	14	.	TRBJ2-1	ASSLGLAGAYNEQF
TRBV5-1	11	.	TRBJ1-1	ASSWGGRTEAF
TRBV5-6	10	few	TRBJ1-1	ASSATVTEAF
TRBV4-1	15	.	TRBJ2-3	ASSQELAGGPPGTQY
TRBV6-5	9	.	TRBJ2-3	ASTRADTQY